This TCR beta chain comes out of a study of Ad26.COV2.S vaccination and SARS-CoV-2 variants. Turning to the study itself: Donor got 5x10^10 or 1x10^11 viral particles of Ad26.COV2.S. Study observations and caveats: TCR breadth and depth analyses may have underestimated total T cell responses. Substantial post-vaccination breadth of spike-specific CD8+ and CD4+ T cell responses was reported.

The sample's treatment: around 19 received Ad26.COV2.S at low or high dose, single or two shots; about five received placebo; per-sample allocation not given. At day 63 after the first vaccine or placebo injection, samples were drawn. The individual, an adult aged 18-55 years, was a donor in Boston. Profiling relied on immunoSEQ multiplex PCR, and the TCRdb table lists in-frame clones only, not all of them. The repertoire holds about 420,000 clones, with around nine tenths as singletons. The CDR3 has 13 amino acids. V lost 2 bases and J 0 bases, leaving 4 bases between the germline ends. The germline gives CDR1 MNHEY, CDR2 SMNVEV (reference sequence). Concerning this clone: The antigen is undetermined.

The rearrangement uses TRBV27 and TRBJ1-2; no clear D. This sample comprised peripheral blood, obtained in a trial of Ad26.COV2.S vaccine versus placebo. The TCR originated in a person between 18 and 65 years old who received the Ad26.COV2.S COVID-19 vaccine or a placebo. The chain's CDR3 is CASSLKPNYGYTF. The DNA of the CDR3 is TGTGCCAGCAGTTTAAAGCCTAACTATGGCTACACCTTC.